This T cell receptor beta chain was found in a study of blood T cell repertoires in COVID-19. Trimming removed 4 bases at V and 0 bases at J, with 10 bases between. Germline CDR1 and CDR2: SGDLS and YYNGEE. There are 15 residues in the CDR3. Study processing details: Nucleated cell number was recorded as an estimate derived from reference gene primer amplification. TCRdb's table, derived via immunoSEQ multiplex PCR, lists solely in-frame clones and lacks some. From that table come the V and J calls and clone size; the DNA was used to work out D and trimming. The sample has around 250,000 clones, roughly 83% seen once; the top ten hold around 2%. Everyone who took part was roughly 18 to 100 years old, and they came from fewer than 25 US areas.

This clonotype originated in a woman between 50 and 59 years old who had recovered from COVID-19. The chain is built from TRBV9 and TRBJ2-2, with D possibly TRBD1 on 6 matching bases. Material: PBMCs or T cells enriched from blood (not recorded which). The CDR3 region has the DNA TGTGCCAGCAGCCCCGGGACAACGAACACCGGGGAGCTGTTTTTT. It is translated as CASSPGTTNTGELFF.